The 21 T cell receptor beta chains below all came from one sample that was sequenced in a study of blood T cell repertoires in COVID-19. Repertoires were generated with immunoSEQ multiplex PCR, while TCRdb's copy carries only in-frame clones and drops some. The table records fewer than 350,000 clones, roughly 90% of them present only once. The sequencing sample was made of PBMCs or T cells enriched from blood (not recorded which). These receptors came from a woman aged 40 to 49 with acute COVID-19.

The genes are TRBV2 and TRBJ2-5; TRBD2 aligns across 10 bases. Germline CDR1 is SNHLY and CDR2 is FYNNEI. After removal of 4 bases from V and 5 bases from J, the junction contained 4 bases not matched to a gene. The CDR3 spans 14 residues. The CDR3 sequence: CASSGLAGAETQYF. The DNA for the CDR3 is TGTGCCAGCAGTGGCCTAGCGGGAGCTGAGACCCAGTACTTC.

This chain uses TRBV7-2 with TRBJ1-2; D not certain. The CDR3 contains 13 residues. Trimming removed 3 bases at V and 5 bases at J, with 10 bases between. Germline lookup yields CDR1 SGHTA and CDR2 FQGNSA. The CDR3 nucleotides are TGTGCCAGCAGCTTTCCGGGGAAATATGGCTACACCTTC. Translating it yields CASSFPGKYGYTF.

This chain uses TRBV5-3 with TRBJ1-3; 8 positions agree with TRBD1. TRBV5-3 is an open reading frame whose function is uncertain. J was trimmed by 7 bases and V by 4 bases; bases with no gene match: 13. The CDR3 extends over 16 amino acids. CDR3 residues: CARSPHYRTGLNTIYF. Written as DNA, the CDR3 is TGTGCCAGAAGCCCCCATTACAGGACAGGGCTGAACACCATATATTTT.

This chain connects TRBV5-1 to TRBJ1-2; no firm D call. The CDR3 spans 14 residues. Deletions cut 0 bases from V and 2 bases from J, with 8 bases between. Germline lookup yields CDR1 SGHRS and CDR2 YFSETQ. CDR3 in DNA: TGCGCCAGCAGCTTGGCCGGTCTGAACTATGGCTACACCTTC. Protein sequence: CASSLAGLNYGYTF.

Remarks on this clone: This sample also contains other DNA sequences that code for the same CDR3. This rearrangement joins TRBV18 to TRBJ1-1; no clear D gene. Per germline, CDR1 KGHSH and CDR2 LQKENI. Trimming stripped 1 base from V and 1 base from J, with 7 bases between. There are 14 residues in the CDR3. The CDR3 DNA reads TGTGCCAGCTCACCACAGACGGGGAACACTGAAGCTTTCTTT. This sequence encodes CASSPQTGNTEAFF.

This chain connects TRBV4-1 to TRBJ2-3, with 9 nucleotides matching TRBD2. Germline V gives CDR1 MGHRA, CDR2 YSYEKL. V lost 2 bases, J lost 11 bases, and 11 bases stayed unmatched. CDR3 length equals 15 residues. CDR3 protein: CASSQPNPRTSEQYF. CDR3 coding DNA: TGCGCCAGCAGCCAACCGAACCCCCGGACTAGCGAGCAGTATTTT.

V usage is TRBV5-5 and J usage is TRBJ1-2; TRBD1 matches 9 bases. CDR1 is SGHKS, CDR2 YYEKEE, per germline (reference sequence). This CDR3 spans 14 amino acids. The ends lost 4 bases at V and 3 bases at J; junction bases unmatched: 4. This CDR3 is CASSHTGGYYGYTF. In DNA, the CDR3 is TGTGCCAGCAGCCATACAGGGGGCTACTATGGCTACACCTTC.

This chain links TRBV5-1 with TRBJ2-3; D is undetermined. The CDR3 contains 15 residues. V lost 4 bases and J lost 7, with 19 bases in between. Germline CDR1 is SGHRS and CDR2 is YFSETQ. The CDR3 nucleotides are TGCGCCAGCAGCCCCAATATTAAGAGCGCTCATACGCAGTATTTT. Its translation is CASSPNIKSAHTQYF.

This clone was counted between two and nine times. The V gene is TRBV5-4, the J gene TRBJ2-2, with 8 bases matching TRBD2. Germline CDR1 is SGHNT and CDR2 is YYREEE (reference sequence). Trimming at V came to 6 bases and at J to 6 bases, leaving 16 bases not matched to a gene. This CDR3 region has 17 residues. The DNA for the CDR3 is TGTGCCAGCACCCGACTCGGGGGGGGCGCAGTTTCCGGGGAGCTGTTTTTT. Translation gives CASTRLGGGAVSGELFF.

J is TRBJ1-1 and V is TRBV5-1; 9 bases are shared with TRBD1. The CDR3 length is 16 residues. Germline V gene data show CDR1 as SGHRS and CDR2 as YFSETQ. V lost 0 bases, J lost 5 bases, and 8 bases stayed unmatched. The CDR3 DNA reads as TGCGCCAGCAGCTTGGGGGCCGGACAGGGGCGGACTGAAGCTTTCTTT. It translates to CASSLGAGQGRTEAFF.

The J gene is TRBJ1-3, the V gene TRBV9; a weak D match, TRBD1 (6 bases). Germline V gives CDR1 SGDLS, CDR2 YYNGEE. The CDR3 spans 17 residues. V shed 4 bases and J shed 4 bases, with 21 bases lying between them. Written as DNA, the CDR3 is TGTGCCAGCAGCCCCCAGCGGGGGGGCGCGAAAGGAAACACCATATATTTT. This translates into CASSPQRGGAKGNTIYF.

The V call is TRBV28, the J call TRBJ1-4; no definite D call. Germline V gene lookup returns CDR1 MDHEN and CDR2 SYDVKM. Between the trimmed V and J ends, which lost 5 bases and 0 bases, there was a span of 10 bases. The length of the CDR3 is 15 residues. CDR3 sequence: CASSSSGATNEKLFF. The CDR3 region has the DNA TGTGCCAGCAGTAGTTCCGGAGCAACTAATGAAAAACTGTTTTTT. Combining the CDR3 with reference TRBV28 and TRBJ1-4 gives the whole variable domain DVKVTQSSRYLVKRTGEKVFLECVQDMDHENMFWYRQDPGLGLRLIYFSYDVKMKEKGDIPEGYSVSREKKERFSLILESASTNQTSMYLCASSSSGATNEKLFFGSGTQLSVL.

In this sample, this clone turned up once. J is TRBJ2-1 and V is TRBV24-1; TRBD2 matches 8 bases. The CDR3 spans 16 residues. After removal of 6 bases from V and 2 bases from J, the junction contained 8 bases not matched to a gene. Germline V gene sequence: CDR1 KGHDR, CDR2 SFDVKD. The CDR3 protein is CATSPSREDTYNEQFF. Written as DNA, the CDR3 is TGTGCCACCAGTCCTTCGCGGGAGGATACCTACAATGAGCAGTTCTTC.

Sample share makes this clone medium-sized. The gene calls are TRBV4-2 and TRBJ2-7; 9 nucleotides match TRBD2. Looked up from germline, CDR1 is LGHNA and CDR2 is YNFKEQ. The CDR3 runs 14 residues. The V gene end was trimmed by 5 bases and the J gene end by 1 base; junction bases not matched to a gene: 3. This CDR3 is CASSAGGGSYEQYF. The CDR3 DNA sequence: TGTGCCAGCAGCGCGGGGGGGGGATCCTACGAGCAGTACTTC.

Only one count was recorded for this clone. The chain joins TRBV20-1 to TRBJ1-5; no firm D call. Trimming cost V 3 bases and J 3 bases, with 12 bases left between them. The CDR3 contains 14 residues. Germline lookup yields CDR1 DFQATT and CDR2 SNEGSKA (reference sequence). The CDR3 coding sequence is TGCAGTGCTAGTAGTGGGAGTTACAATCAGCCCCAGCATTTT. Its protein is CSASSGSYNQPQHF.

The V gene is TRBV7-6, the J gene TRBJ1-1; TRBD1 might be the D (6 bases). CDR1 is SGHVS, CDR2 FNYEAQ, per germline. The CDR3 is made up of 14 amino acids. V lost 0 bases and J 1 base, leaving 6 bases between the germline ends. The CDR3 coding sequence is TGTGCCAGCAGCTTAGCGGGGGCGAACACTGAAGCTTTCTTT. Translating gives CASSLAGANTEAFF.

The CDR3 here is CASSLRRGSYEQYF. CDR3 DNA sequence: TGTGCCAGCAGTTTGCGCAGGGGATCCTACGAGCAGTACTTC. V is TRBV28 and J is TRBJ2-7; a weak D match, TRBD1 (6 bases). Germline CDR1 MDHEN, CDR2 SYDVKM. The V and J ends lost 3 bases and 1 base respectively, with 10 bases between them. The CDR3 totals 14 residues.

The chain recombines TRBV6-5 with TRBJ1-1, with 7 bases identical to TRBD1. The CDR3 runs 14 residues. Trimming took 6 bases from V and 5 from J; bases not matched to a gene: 9. Germline V CDR1 and CDR2: MNHEY, SVGAGI. The CDR3 DNA follows: TGTGCCAGCAGAGCAGGGGGGTCGCGGACTGAAGCTTTCTTT. This sequence encodes CASRAGGSRTEAFF.

V gene TRBV20-1 combines with J gene TRBJ2-7; D remains ambiguous. There are 11 residues in the CDR3. The germline gives CDR1 DFQATT, CDR2 SNEGSKA (reference sequence). CDR3 loop: CSAVVVDEQYF. CDR3 nucleotides: TGCAGCGCGGTTGTAGTCGACGAGCAGTACTTC.

The rearrangement joins TRBV7-2 to TRBJ2-7; TRBD2 aligns across 15 bases. The V gene's germline CDR1 is SGHTA and CDR2 FQGNSA. J was trimmed by 4 bases and V by 4 bases; bases with no gene match: 5. CDR3 length: 16 amino acids. CDR3 bases: TGTGCCAGCAGCTCGAGGACTAGCGGGAGGGTTTACGAGCAGTACTTC. It yields the protein CASSSRTSGRVYEQYF.

The gene calls are TRBV5-4 and TRBJ2-1; TRBD2 matches 11 bases. Germline CDR1 and CDR2: SGHNT and YYREEE (reference sequence). V shed 0 bases and J 8 bases; nucleotides not matched to a gene: 1. This CDR3 comprises 14 residues. CDR3: CASSLEGLADEQFF. CDR3 nucleotide sequence: TGTGCCAGCAGCTTGGAGGGACTAGCGGATGAGCAGTTCTTC.